This TCR beta chain was identified during a study of human T cells and chemical hapten exposure. Study as a whole: Patch tests of 0.01% DPC on the upper back were read at 6 days.

Time point specified: pre-sensitization, week 0. The treatment was: therapeutic diphenylcyclopropenone sensitization with weekly scalp DPC. From whole blood left unfractionated, total RNA was extracted. Individual cDNA molecules (in the library) carried attached unique molecular identifiers. TCRdb processed the RACE reads anew with MiXCR; each CDR3 protein has one entry. The sample has around 56,000 distinct CDR3 sequences; around 10% are singletons. This clonotype was sampled from a man aged 35 to 55 with alopecia areata. Some clones in this sample may be carry-over from other donors' samples. Specimen: whole blood, collected in connection with sensitization to the hapten diphenylcyclopropenone (DPC).

The CDR3 loop is CASSLVGPTYEQYF. The CDR3 DNA reads TGTGCCAGCAGCTTAGTAGGACCCACCTACGAGCAGTACTTC. V is TRBV7-9 and J is TRBJ2-7; no reliable D call. V was clipped by 1 base and J by 2 bases, with 9 bases between them. The CDR3 is 14 amino acids. Looked up from germline, CDR1 is SEHNR and CDR2 is FQNEAQ (reference sequence).